By frequency in the sample, the clone carrying this T cell receptor delta chain is large. What it recognizes is unknown. At one end, the junction sequence differs from germline, possibly due to a read error. The CDR3 extends over 17 amino acids. Germline CDR1 and CDR2: TSESDYY and QEAYKQQN. This sample is drawn from a study of gammadelta T cells in human blood. TCRdb reran clone calling via CATT on the RT-PCR reads. The sample shows several hundred delta-chain clones, roughly 14% of them seen only once. Whole-study findings and limits: Microbial exposure appeared to drive polyclonal γδ T cell expansion after birth.

This clonotype originated in a human donor. The sample was non-Vgamma9Vdelta2 gamma-delta T cells from infant blood. This chain joins TRAV38-2/DV8 and TRDJ1; the D gene could be TRDD2 or TRDD3 (5 bases each). CDR3 region: CASPGTYALLEADTLIF. CDR3 sequence (DNA): TGTGCTTCCCCGGGGACCTACGCCTTACTGGAGGCCGATACACTCATCTTT.